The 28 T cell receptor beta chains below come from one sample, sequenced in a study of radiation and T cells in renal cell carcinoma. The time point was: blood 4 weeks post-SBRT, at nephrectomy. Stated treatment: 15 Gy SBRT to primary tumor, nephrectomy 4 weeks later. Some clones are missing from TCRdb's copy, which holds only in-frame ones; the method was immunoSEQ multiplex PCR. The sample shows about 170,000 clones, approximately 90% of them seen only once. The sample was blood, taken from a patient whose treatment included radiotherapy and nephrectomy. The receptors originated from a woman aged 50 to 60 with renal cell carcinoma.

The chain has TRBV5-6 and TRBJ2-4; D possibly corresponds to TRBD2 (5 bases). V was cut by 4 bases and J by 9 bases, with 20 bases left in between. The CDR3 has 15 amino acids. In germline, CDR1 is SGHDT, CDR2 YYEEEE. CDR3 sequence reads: CASSPYSNGRGIQYF. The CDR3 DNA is TGTGCCAGCAGCCCCTACAGCAACGGCCGGGGCATTCAGTACTTC.

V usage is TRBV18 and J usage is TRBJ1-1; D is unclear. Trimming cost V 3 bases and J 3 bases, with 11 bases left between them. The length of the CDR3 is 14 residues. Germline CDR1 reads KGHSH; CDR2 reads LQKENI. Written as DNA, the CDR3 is TGTGCCAGCTCACCGCAGGAGCGGGACACTGAAGCTTTCTTT. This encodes CASSPQERDTEAFF.

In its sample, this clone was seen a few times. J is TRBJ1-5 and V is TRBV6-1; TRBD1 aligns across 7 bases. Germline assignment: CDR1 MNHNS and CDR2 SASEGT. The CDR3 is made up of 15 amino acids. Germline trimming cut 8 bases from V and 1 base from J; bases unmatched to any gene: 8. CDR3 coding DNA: TGTGCCAGCGTTTGGACAGGCGACAGCAATCAGCCCCAGCATTTT. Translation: CASVWTGDSNQPQHF.

The CDR3: CASSQPGLGVETQYF. For the CDR3, the DNA is TGTGCCAGCAGCCAGCCGGGACTAGGTGTAGAGACCCAGTACTTC. This rearrangement joins TRBV4-2 to TRBJ2-5, with 8 bases fitting TRBD2. Germline V gene sequence: CDR1 LGHNA, CDR2 YNFKEQ. V lost 3 bases and J lost 4; bases outside the gene matches: 7. This CDR3 is 15 amino acids long.

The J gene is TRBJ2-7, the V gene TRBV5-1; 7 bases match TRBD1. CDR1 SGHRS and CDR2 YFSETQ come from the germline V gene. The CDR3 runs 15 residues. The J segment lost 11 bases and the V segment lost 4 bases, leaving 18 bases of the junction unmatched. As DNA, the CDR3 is TGCGCCAGCAGCAGATTCGGACAGGCCTCCTCGGTTGAGTACTTC. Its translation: CASSRFGQASSVEYF.

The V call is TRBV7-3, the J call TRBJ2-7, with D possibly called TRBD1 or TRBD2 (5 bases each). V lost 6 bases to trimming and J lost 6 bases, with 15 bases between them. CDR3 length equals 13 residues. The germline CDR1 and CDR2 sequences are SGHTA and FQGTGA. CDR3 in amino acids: CASSPLGVVEQYF. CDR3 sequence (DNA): TGTGCCAGCAGTCCTCTGGGGGTCGTCGAGCAGTACTTC.

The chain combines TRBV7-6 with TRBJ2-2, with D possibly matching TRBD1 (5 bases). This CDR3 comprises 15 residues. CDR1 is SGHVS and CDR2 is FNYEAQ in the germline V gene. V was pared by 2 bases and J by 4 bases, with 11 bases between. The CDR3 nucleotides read TGTGCCAGCAGCTTACTTGGGGCCCCCACCGGGGAGCTGTTTTTT. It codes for CASSLLGAPTGELFF.

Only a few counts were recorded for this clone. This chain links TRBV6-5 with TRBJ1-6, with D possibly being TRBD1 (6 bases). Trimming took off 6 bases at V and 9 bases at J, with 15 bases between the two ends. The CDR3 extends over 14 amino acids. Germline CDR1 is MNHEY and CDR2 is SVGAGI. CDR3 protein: CASRTGFPSSPLHF. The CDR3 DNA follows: TGTGCCAGCAGAACAGGGTTCCCCTCTTCACCCCTCCACTTT.

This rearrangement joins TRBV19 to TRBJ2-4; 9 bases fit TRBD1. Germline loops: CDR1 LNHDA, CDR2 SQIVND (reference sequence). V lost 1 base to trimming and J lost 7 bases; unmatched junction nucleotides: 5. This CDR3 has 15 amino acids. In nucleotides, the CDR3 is TGTGCCAGTAGTATAGCCGTCGGACAGGGGAACATTCAGTACTTC. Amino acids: CASSIAVGQGNIQYF.

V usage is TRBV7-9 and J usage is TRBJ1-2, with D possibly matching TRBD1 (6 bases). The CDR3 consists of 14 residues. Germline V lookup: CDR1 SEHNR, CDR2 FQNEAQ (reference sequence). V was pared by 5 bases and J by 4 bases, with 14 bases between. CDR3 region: CASSARGQTYGYTF. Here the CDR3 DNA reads TGTGCCAGCAGCGCGAGGGGACAAACCTATGGCTACACCTTC.

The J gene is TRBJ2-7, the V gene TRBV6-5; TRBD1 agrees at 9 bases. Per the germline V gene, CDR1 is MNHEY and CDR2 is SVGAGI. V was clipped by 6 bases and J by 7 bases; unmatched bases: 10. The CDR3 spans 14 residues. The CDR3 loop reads CASRHPGQGGEQYF. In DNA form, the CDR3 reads TGTGCCAGCAGACATCCGGGACAGGGTGGGGAGCAGTACTTC.

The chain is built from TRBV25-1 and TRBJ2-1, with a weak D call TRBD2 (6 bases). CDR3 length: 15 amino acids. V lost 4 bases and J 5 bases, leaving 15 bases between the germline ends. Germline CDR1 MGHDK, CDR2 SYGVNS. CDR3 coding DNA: TGTGCCAGCAGTGTACCCGGAGGGGTTGACAATGAGCAGTTCTTC. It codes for CASSVPGGVDNEQFF.

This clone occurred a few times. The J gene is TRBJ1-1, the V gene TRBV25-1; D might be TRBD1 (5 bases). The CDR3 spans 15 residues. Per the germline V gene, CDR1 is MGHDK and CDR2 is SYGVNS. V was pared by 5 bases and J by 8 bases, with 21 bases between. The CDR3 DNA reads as TGTGCCAGCAGTCCCGGGGGGGGAGGCTTCCGAGAAGCTTTCTTT. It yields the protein CASSPGGGGFREAFF.

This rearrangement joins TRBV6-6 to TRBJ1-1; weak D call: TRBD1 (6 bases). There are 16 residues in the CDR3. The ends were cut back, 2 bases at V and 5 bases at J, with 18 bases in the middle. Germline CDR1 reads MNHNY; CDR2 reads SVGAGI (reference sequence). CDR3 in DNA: TGTGCCAGCAGTTACGGGCCGGGGGGCCGTAGGACTGAAGCTTTCTTT. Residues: CASSYGPGGRRTEAFF.

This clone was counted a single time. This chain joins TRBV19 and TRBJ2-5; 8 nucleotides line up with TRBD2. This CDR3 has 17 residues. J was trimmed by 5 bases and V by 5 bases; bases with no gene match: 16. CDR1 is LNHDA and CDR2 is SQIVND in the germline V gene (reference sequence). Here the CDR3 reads CASSGRIPGLVVETQYF. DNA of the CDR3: TGTGCCAGTAGTGGACGGATTCCGGGACTAGTCGTTGAGACCCAGTACTTC.

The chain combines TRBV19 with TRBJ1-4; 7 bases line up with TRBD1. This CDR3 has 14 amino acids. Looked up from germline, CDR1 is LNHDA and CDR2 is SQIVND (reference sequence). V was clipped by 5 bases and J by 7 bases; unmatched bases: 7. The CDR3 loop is CASSQNRDSEKLFF. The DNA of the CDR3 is TGTGCCAGTAGTCAGAACAGGGACAGTGAAAAACTGTTTTTT. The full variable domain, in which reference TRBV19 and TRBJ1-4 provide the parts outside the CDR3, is DGGITQSPKYLFRKEGQNVTLSCEQNLNHDAMYWYRQDPGQGLRLIYYSQIVNDFQKGDIAEGYSVSREKKESFPLTVTSAQKNPTAFYLCASSQNRDSEKLFFGSGTQLSVL.

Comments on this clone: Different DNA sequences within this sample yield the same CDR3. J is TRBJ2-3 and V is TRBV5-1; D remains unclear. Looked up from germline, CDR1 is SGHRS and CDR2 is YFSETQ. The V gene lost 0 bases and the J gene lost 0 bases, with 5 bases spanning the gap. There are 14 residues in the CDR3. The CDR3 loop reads CASSLGTSTDTQYF. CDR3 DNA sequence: TGCGCCAGCAGCTTGGGTACTAGCACAGATACGCAGTATTTT.

CDR3 residues: CASSGQTRINQPQHF. The CDR3 DNA follows: TGTGCCAGCAGCGGACAGACCAGAATCAATCAGCCCCAGCATTTT. The V gene is TRBV6-6, the J gene TRBJ1-5; TRBD1 might be the D (6 bases). V was clipped by 6 bases and J by 3 bases, with 15 bases between them. Germline loops: CDR1 MNHNY, CDR2 SVGAGI (reference sequence). This CDR3 is 15 amino acids long.

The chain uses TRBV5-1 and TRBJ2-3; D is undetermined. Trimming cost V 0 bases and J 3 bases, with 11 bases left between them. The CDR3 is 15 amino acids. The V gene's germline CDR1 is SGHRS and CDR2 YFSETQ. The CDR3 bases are TGCGCCAGCAGCTTGGCAATCGTAGAAACAGATACGCAGTATTTT. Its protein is CASSLAIVETDTQYF.

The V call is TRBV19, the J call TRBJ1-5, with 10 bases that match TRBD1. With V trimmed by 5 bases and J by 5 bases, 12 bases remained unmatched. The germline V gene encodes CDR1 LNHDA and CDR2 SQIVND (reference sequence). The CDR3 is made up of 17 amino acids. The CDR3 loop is CASSLGTGAVGYQPQHF. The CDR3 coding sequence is TGTGCCAGTAGTCTGGGGACAGGGGCCGTTGGGTATCAGCCCCAGCATTTT.

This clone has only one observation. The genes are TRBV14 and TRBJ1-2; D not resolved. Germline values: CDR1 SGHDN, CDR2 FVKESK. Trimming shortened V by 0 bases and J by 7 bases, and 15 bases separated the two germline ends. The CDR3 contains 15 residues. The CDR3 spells CASSQDLQLSGGYTF. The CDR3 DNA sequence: TGTGCCAGCAGCCAAGATCTACAGCTGAGTGGTGGCTACACCTTC.

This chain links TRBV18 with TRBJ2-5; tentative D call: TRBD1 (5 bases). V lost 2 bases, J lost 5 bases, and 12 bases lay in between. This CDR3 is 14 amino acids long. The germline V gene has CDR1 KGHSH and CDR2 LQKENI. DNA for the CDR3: TGTGCCAGCTCACCAGACAGTAGCCGTGAGACCCAGTACTTC. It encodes CASSPDSSRETQYF.

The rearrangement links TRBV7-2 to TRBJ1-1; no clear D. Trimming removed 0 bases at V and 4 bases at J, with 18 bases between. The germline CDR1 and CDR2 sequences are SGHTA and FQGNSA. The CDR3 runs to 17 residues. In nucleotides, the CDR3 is TGTGCCAGCAGCTTAGCGCTGCTTCCGGTCAAGGGCACTGAAGCTTTCTTT. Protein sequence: CASSLALLPVKGTEAFF.

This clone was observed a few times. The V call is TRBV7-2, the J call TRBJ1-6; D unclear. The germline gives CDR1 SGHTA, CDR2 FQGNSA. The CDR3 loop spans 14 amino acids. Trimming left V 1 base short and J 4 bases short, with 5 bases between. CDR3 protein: CASSLEVYNSPLHF. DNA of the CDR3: TGTGCCAGCAGCTTAGAGGTTTATAATTCACCCCTCCACTTT.

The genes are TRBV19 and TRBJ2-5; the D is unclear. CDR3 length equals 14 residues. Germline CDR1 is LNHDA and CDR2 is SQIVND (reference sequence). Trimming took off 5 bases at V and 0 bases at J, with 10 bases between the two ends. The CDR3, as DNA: TGTGCCAGTAGTGACGCCTTTTACCAAGAGACCCAGTACTTC. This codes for CASSDAFYQETQYF.

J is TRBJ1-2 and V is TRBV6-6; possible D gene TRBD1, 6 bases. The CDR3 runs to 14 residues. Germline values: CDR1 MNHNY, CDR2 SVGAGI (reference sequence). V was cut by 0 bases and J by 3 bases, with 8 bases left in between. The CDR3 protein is CASSYSRTDYGYTF. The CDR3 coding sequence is TGTGCCAGCAGTTACTCGCGGACAGACTATGGCTACACCTTC.

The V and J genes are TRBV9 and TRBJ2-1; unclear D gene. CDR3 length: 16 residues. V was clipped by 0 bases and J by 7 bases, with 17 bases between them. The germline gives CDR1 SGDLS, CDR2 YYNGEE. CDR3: CASSVGSSTHGNEQFF. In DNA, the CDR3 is TGTGCCAGCAGCGTAGGTTCGTCTACCCATGGGAATGAGCAGTTCTTC.

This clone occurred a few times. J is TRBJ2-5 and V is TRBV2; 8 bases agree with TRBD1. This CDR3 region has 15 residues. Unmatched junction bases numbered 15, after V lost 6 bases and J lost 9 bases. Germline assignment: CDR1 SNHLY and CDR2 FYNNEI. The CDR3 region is CASSVGQGGVWSQYF. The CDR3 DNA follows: TGTGCCAGCAGCGTTGGACAGGGAGGAGTGTGGTCCCAGTACTTC.